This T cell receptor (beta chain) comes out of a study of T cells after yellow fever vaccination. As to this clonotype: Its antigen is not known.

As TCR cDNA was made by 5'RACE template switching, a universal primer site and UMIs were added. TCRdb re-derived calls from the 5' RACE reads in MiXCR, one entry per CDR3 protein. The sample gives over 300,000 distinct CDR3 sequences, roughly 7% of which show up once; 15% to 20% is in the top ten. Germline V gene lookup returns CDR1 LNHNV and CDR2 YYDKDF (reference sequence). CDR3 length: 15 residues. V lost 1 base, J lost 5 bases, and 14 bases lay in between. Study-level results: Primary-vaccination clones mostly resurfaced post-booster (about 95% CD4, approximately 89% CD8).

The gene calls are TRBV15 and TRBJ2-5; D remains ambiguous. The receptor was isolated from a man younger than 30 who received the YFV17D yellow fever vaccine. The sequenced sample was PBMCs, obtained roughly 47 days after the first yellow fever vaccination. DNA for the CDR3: TGTGCCACCAGCAGAGTGGCAGGAATCGTGGAGACCCAGTACTTC. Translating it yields CATSRVAGIVETQYF.